Following are 27 T cell receptor beta chains from one sample sequenced in a study of shared clonotypes between healthy human individuals. Sequencing used immunoSEQ multiplex PCR; TCRdb keeps in-frame clones, though not all of them. Of 950,000 to 1,300,000 clones listed, 60% to 80% were seen once; the top ten hold roughly 1.5%. The sample taken for sequencing was memory CD4+ T cells sorted from blood. Noted subset: CD45RA-negative fraction. The source is a young man in good health.

The V call is TRBV5-4, the J call TRBJ2-5; TRBD2 matches 9 bases. The CDR3 is 16 residues long. CDR1 is SGHNT and CDR2 is YYREEE in the germline V gene (reference sequence). V shed 3 bases and J 4 bases; nucleotides not matched to a gene: 10. The CDR3 bases are TGTGCCAGCAGCTGGGATGGGCTAGCGGGGAGAGAGACCCAGTACTTC. Protein product: CASSWDGLAGRETQYF.

In regard to this clone: A read error may explain this, as a much larger clone is one base away. This CDR3 is also generated by other DNA sequences in the sample. Here the CDR3 reads CASSLGTSGNSYNEQFF. CDR3 bases: TGTGCCAGCAGCTTGGGGACTAGCGGGAACTCCTACAATGAGCAGTTCTTC. The chain employs TRBV7-9 and TRBJ2-1, with 13 bases that match TRBD2. V shed 3 bases and J 0 bases; nucleotides not matched to a gene: 2. This CDR3 is built from 17 residues. CDR1 is SEHNR, CDR2 FQNEAQ, per germline (reference sequence).

The chain links TRBV6-6 to TRBJ2-5; 12 nucleotides match TRBD2. This CDR3 has 15 residues. Germline trimming cut 4 bases from V and 5 bases from J; bases unmatched to any gene: 5. The germline V gene has CDR1 MNHNY and CDR2 SVGAGI (reference sequence). DNA of the CDR3: TGTGCCAGCAGTTGGTCTAGCGGGAGGGCGGAGACCCAGTACTTC. Amino acids: CASSWSSGRAETQYF.

This rearrangement joins TRBV2 to TRBJ2-5, with D possibly TRBD1 on 5 matching bases. CDR1 is SNHLY and CDR2 is FYNNEI in the germline V gene. The V end was cut by 2 bases, the J end by 5 bases, with 15 bases between. The CDR3 runs 15 residues. DNA of the CDR3: TGTGCCAGCAGTGAATTGGGCAGGGTCGGGGAGACCCAGTACTTC. This translates into CASSELGRVGETQYF.

This clone was detected only a few times. The chain has TRBV2 and TRBJ2-5; TRBD1 is a possible D gene (6 bases). V lost 2 bases, J lost 5 bases, and 12 bases lay in between. The CDR3 has 14 amino acids. The germline V gene encodes CDR1 SNHLY and CDR2 FYNNEI. In DNA form, the CDR3 reads TGTGCCAGCAGTGAAAGGGGGATGCAGGAGACCCAGTACTTC. Its translation: CASSERGMQETQYF.

J is TRBJ1-2 and V is TRBV11-2; 7 bases align to TRBD1. V shed 4 bases, J shed 3 bases, and the junction held 8 bases outside the gene matches. Germline V gene data show CDR1 as SGHAT and CDR2 as FQNNGV. This CDR3 spans 15 amino acids. CDR3 sequence (DNA): TGTGCCAGCAGCTCCCACACCACAGGGGACTATGGCTACACCTTC. Its translation: CASSSHTTGDYGYTF.

This chain joins TRBV7-8 and TRBJ1-5, with D maybe TRBD1 (6 bases). Trimming pared 10 bases from V and 4 bases from J, leaving 14 bases between. Germline V gene sequence: CDR1 SGHVS, CDR2 FQNEAQ. This CDR3 has 13 amino acids. The CDR3 sequence is CATSGQWNQPQHF. The CDR3 DNA reads as TGTGCCACCTCTGGACAGTGGAATCAGCCCCAGCATTTT.

The V gene is TRBV2, the J gene TRBJ2-3; 15 nucleotides match TRBD2. V shed 8 bases, J shed 4 bases, and the junction held 1 base outside the gene matches. Per germline, CDR1 SNHLY and CDR2 FYNNEI. This CDR3 has 14 residues. CDR3 in amino acids: CASGLAGGADTQYF. The CDR3 DNA follows: TGTGCCAGCGGACTAGCGGGAGGGGCAGATACGCAGTATTTT.

The table lists this clone with a count of one. This sequence joins TRBV7-3 and TRBJ1-3; D perhaps matches TRBD1 (6 bases). CDR3 length: 17 amino acids. V was shortened by 7 bases and J by 0 bases, with 19 bases between the two germline ends. From germline, CDR1 is SGHTA and CDR2 FQGTGA. The CDR3 DNA sequence: TGTGCCAGCAACCCTTGGGGGGGCGGCAACTCTGGAAACACCATATATTTT. Its protein product is CASNPWGGGNSGNTIYF.

The genes are TRBV10-3 and TRBJ2-7; a possible D gene is TRBD1 (6 bases). Per the germline V gene, CDR1 is ENHRY and CDR2 is SYGVKD. The ends were cut back, 7 bases at V and 3 bases at J, with 16 bases in the middle. The CDR3 length is 14 residues. The CDR3: CAITRGQNLYEQYF. The CDR3 DNA is TGTGCCATCACCCGCGGACAGAATCTCTACGAGCAGTACTTC.

V is TRBV4-2 and J is TRBJ2-2; no clear D. V was pared by 4 bases and J by 4 bases, with 4 bases between. The CDR3 totals 12 residues. Germline V gives CDR1 LGHNA, CDR2 YNFKEQ. The CDR3 loop is CASSPRTGELFF. In DNA form, the CDR3 reads TGTGCCAGCAGCCCTCGCACCGGGGAGCTGTTTTTT.

This chain connects TRBV7-2 to TRBJ2-7, with D possibly being TRBD1 (7 bases). The CDR3 contains 15 residues. In germline, CDR1 is SGHTA, CDR2 FQGNSA. Trimming stripped 6 bases from V and 2 bases from J, with 17 bases between. The DNA of the CDR3 is TGTGCCAGCAGTTCCCAGGGGGGACTCGCCTACGAGCAGTACTTC. It yields the protein CASSSQGGLAYEQYF.

V gene TRBV14 combines with J gene TRBJ2-2, with D perhaps matching TRBD1 (5 bases). The germline V gene encodes CDR1 SGHDN and CDR2 FVKESK. The V and J ends lost 2 bases and 2 bases respectively, with 9 bases between them. This CDR3 has 15 amino acids. The CDR3 is CASSQSTGNTGELFF. The CDR3 DNA follows: TGTGCCAGCAGCCAATCAACAGGAAACACCGGGGAGCTGTTTTTT.

On this clone: Additional DNA sequences in this sample encode the identical CDR3. The chain has TRBV30 and TRBJ1-3, with 9 bases matching TRBD1. The ends lost 4 bases at V and 3 bases at J; junction bases unmatched: 4. The germline CDR1 and CDR2 sequences are GTSNPN and SVGIG (reference sequence). This CDR3 spans 14 amino acids. CDR3 residues: CAWTTGGSGNTIYF. CDR3 coding DNA: TGTGCCTGGACCACAGGGGGCAGTGGAAACACCATATATTTT.

The chain combines TRBV4-2 with TRBJ2-7; 10 bases map to TRBD2. This CDR3 region has 16 residues. J gave up 3 bases and V 0 bases, and 5 bases lay outside the gene matches. Germline loops: CDR1 LGHNA, CDR2 YNFKEQ. The CDR3 is CASSQERASGGYEQYF. In nucleotides, the CDR3 is TGTGCCAGCAGCCAAGAACGGGCTAGCGGGGGCTACGAGCAGTACTTC.

The chain uses TRBV10-1 and TRBJ1-2; no firm D call. The germline gives CDR1 WNHNN, CDR2 SYGVQD (reference sequence). V was shortened by 6 bases and J by 7 bases, with 18 bases between the two germline ends. CDR3 length equals 14 residues. CDR3 in DNA: TGCGCCAGCAGGCAGCTACCTAACTATCGTGGCTACACCTTC. Translated, it gives CASRQLPNYRGYTF.

The chain is built from TRBV27 and TRBJ2-2; unclear D gene. Trimming removed 5 bases from V and 0 bases from J, with 13 bases in between. Per germline, CDR1 MNHEY and CDR2 SMNVEV (reference sequence). This CDR3 has 16 residues. CDR3 coding DNA: TGTGCCAGCAGTGGTGGTCCCCCCGCGAACACCGGGGAGCTGTTTTTT. Amino acids: CASSGGPPANTGELFF.

Written as DNA, the CDR3 is TGTGCCAGCGGCAGGGGAGGGGACACTGAAGCTTTCTTT. Its translation is CASGRGGDTEAFF. This chain connects TRBV5-5 to TRBJ1-1; weak D call: TRBD1 (6 bases). V lost 7 bases to trimming and J lost 3 bases, with 13 bases between them. CDR3 length: 13 residues. Germline loops: CDR1 SGHKS, CDR2 YYEKEE (reference sequence).

The rearrangement joins TRBV21-1 to TRBJ1-1. TRBV21-1 is a listed pseudogene. The CDR3 sequence is 16 residues long. Here the CDR3 DNA reads TGTGCCAGCAGCAAAAGGAAGGGGGGGAAGAACACTGAAGCTTTCTTT. As protein: CASSKRKGGKNTEAFF.

This chain connects TRBV7-2 to TRBJ2-7; the D gene is possibly TRBD1 (6 bases). Germline V gene data show CDR1 as SGHTA and CDR2 as FQGNSA. CDR3 length: 13 residues. The germline V and J ends were trimmed by 6 bases and 3 bases, with 12 bases remaining between them. CDR3 sequence reads: CASSLQGFYEQYF. The CDR3 DNA is TGTGCCAGCAGTCTCCAGGGGTTCTACGAGCAGTACTTC.

The chain links TRBV9 to TRBJ1-6; 7 nucleotides match TRBD1. Germline-derived CDR1 and CDR2 are SGDLS and YYNGEE. V lost 4 bases and J lost 5; bases outside the gene matches: 3. CDR3 size: 14 residues. The CDR3 protein is CASSFGTDNSPLHF. DNA of the CDR3: TGTGCCAGCAGCTTCGGGACAGATAATTCACCCCTCCACTTT.

This clone showed up just a few times. A read error is possible here, since a much larger clone lies one base away. This chain uses TRBV7-2 with TRBJ1-1; unclear D gene. Germline V gives CDR1 SGHTA, CDR2 FQGNSA. Trimming left V 4 bases short and J 1 base short, with 7 bases between. The CDR3 extends over 13 amino acids. The CDR3 spells CASSSIGNTEAFF. The CDR3 DNA reads TGTGCCAGCAGCTCTATAGGGAACACTGAAGCTTTCTTT.

This chain links TRBV27 with TRBJ2-7; D gene ambiguous. The CDR3 spans 12 residues. Between the trimmed V and J ends, which lost 4 bases and 8 bases, there was a span of 12 bases. The germline CDR1 and CDR2 sequences are MNHEY and SMNVEV (reference sequence). CDR3 nucleotide sequence: TGTGCCAGCAGTTCTGCTCCCACGCAGCAGTACTTC. Translating it yields CASSSAPTQQYF.

The chain has TRBV7-9 and TRBJ2-5; D possibly uses TRBD1 or TRBD2 (5 bases each). Germline V gene data show CDR1 as SEHNR and CDR2 as FQNEAQ (reference sequence). CDR3 length: 16 amino acids. Trimming pared 5 bases from V and 1 base from J, leaving 17 bases between. The CDR3, as DNA: TGTGCCAGCAGCCCTAAACCGGGACCTAGCCAAGAGACCCAGTACTTC. Translated, it gives CASSPKPGPSQETQYF.

The V call is TRBV11-2, the J call TRBJ1-2; D is unresolved. Germline V gene lookup returns CDR1 SGHAT and CDR2 FQNNGV. CDR3 length: 13 residues. Trimming took 4 bases from V and 8 from J, leaving 14 bases between them. Here the CDR3 DNA reads TGTGCCAGCAGCTCAGACGGCCGAGGAGGCTACACCTTC. Translated, it gives CASSSDGRGGYTF.

The V gene is TRBV7-3, the J gene TRBJ1-1; 8 bases are shared with TRBD1. This CDR3 region has 12 residues. Germline V lookup: CDR1 SGHTA, CDR2 FQGTGA. The trim removed 4 bases at V and 12 bases at J, leaving 7 bases unmatched. The CDR3 loop reads CASSSRTGLPFF. The DNA of the CDR3 is TGTGCCAGCAGCTCAAGGACAGGGCTACCTTTCTTT.

Notes on this clone: This same CDR3 is encoded by further DNA sequences in the sample. V is TRBV11-2 and J is TRBJ1-2; 9 nucleotides match TRBD1. The CDR3 extends over 13 amino acids. The V and J ends lost 5 bases and 8 bases, in that order; junction bases with no gene match: 6. Per germline, CDR1 SGHAT and CDR2 FQNNGV. The CDR3 DNA follows: TGTGCCAGCAGCCCGGACAGGGGAGGCGGCTACACCTTC. It specifies CASSPDRGGGYTF.